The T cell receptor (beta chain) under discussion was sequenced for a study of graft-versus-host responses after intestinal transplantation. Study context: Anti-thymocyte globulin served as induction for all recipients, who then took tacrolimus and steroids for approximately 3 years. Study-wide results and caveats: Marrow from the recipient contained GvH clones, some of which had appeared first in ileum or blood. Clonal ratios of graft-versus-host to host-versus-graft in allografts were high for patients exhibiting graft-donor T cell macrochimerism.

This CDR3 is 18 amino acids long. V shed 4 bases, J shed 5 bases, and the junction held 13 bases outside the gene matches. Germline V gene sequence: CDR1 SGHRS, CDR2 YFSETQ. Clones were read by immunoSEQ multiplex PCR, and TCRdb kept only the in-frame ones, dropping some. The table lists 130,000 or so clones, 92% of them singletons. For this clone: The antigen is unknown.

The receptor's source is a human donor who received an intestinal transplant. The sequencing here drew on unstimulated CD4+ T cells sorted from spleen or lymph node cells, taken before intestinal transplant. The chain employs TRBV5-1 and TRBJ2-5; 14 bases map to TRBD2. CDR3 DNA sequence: TGCGCCAGCAGCCCCCGACTAGCGGGAGGGCCGCGGGGGGAGACCCAGTACTTC. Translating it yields CASSPRLAGGPRGETQYF.